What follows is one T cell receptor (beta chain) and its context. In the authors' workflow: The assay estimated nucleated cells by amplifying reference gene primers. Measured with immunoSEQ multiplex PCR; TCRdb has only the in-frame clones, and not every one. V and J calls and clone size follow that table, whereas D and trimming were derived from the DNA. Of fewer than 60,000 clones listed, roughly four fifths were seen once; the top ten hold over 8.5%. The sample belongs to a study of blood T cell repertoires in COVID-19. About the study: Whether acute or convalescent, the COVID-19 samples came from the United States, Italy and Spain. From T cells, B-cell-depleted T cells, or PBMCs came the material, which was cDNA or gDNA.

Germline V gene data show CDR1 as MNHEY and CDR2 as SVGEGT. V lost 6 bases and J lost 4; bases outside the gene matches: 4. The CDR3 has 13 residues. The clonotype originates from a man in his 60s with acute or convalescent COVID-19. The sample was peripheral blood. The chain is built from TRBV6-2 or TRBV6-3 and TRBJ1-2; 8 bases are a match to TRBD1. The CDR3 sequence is CASSFGTGYGYTF. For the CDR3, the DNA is TGTGCCAGCAGCTTCGGGACAGGCTATGGCTACACCTTC.